The 9 T cell receptor beta chains below all came from one sample that was sequenced in a study of glioma-infiltrating T cells after dendritic cell vaccination. Sequenced by immunoSEQ multiplex PCR; TCRdb stores in-frame clones only, minus some. Of 90,000 or so clones in the sample, approximately 87% were seen once. The specimen comprised blood, sampled before dendritic cell vaccination. The source is a human donor with glioblastoma.

This chain connects TRBV18 to TRBJ2-1; TRBD2 might be the D (5 bases). Germline V gene sequence: CDR1 KGHSH, CDR2 LQKENI. V was shortened by 4 bases and J by 6 bases, with 13 bases between the two germline ends. CDR3 size: 14 residues. The CDR3 sequence: CASSRVLRGNEQFF. The CDR3, as DNA: TGTGCCAGCTCACGGGTCCTACGGGGCAATGAGCAGTTCTTC.

This chain joins TRBV10-2 and TRBJ2-1; tentatively, D is TRBD1 (6 bases). The V end lost 5 bases, the J end lost 7 bases, and 9 bases lay between the germline ends. Germline V CDR1 and CDR2: WSHSY, SAAADI. CDR3 length: 12 residues. The DNA for the CDR3 is TGCGCCAGCAGTCCAGGGGTAAATGAGCAGTTCTTC. Protein sequence: CASSPGVNEQFF.

This clone showed up just once. The chain employs TRBV6-6 and TRBJ1-2; TRBD1 agrees at 7 bases. From germline, CDR1 is MNHNY and CDR2 SVGAGI (reference sequence). This CDR3 has 15 amino acids. V trimming: 6 bases; J trimming: 0 bases; junction bases outside the gene matches: 7. CDR3 DNA sequence: TGTGCCAGCAGGCAACAGGGGACAGCTAACTATGGCTACACCTTC. This translates into CASRQQGTANYGYTF.

The chain links TRBV7-3 to TRBJ2-6; a weak D match, TRBD2 (6 bases). In germline, CDR1 is SGHTA, CDR2 FQGTGA. With 5 bases removed from V and 2 bases from J, the gap between germline ends came to 16 bases. CDR3 length: 17 amino acids. The CDR3 sequence is CASSPPGGGAGANVLTF. The CDR3 nucleotides are TGTGCCAGCAGCCCTCCGGGTGGCGGGGCTGGGGCCAACGTCCTGACTTTC. The full variable domain, its missing parts supplied by reference TRBV7-3 and TRBJ2-6, is GAGVSQTPSNKVTEKGKYVELRCDPISGHTALYWYRQSLGQGPEFLIYFQGTGAADDSGLPNDRFFAVRPEGSVSTLKIQRTERGDSAVYLCASSPPGGGAGANVLTFGAGSRLTVL.

The gene calls are TRBV11-2 and TRBJ2-7, with 9 bases fitting TRBD1. The CDR3 extends over 17 amino acids. Losses at the gene ends were 5 bases for V and 2 bases for J; bases not matched to a gene: 13. The V gene's germline CDR1 is SGHAT and CDR2 FQNNGV. CDR3 sequence reads: CASSLKRAGQGPYEQYF. For the CDR3, the DNA is TGTGCCAGCAGCCTCAAACGGGCGGGACAGGGCCCCTACGAGCAGTACTTC.

The chain carries TRBV18 and TRBJ1-3, with unresolved D. The CDR3 sequence is 14 residues long. V dropped 6 bases and J dropped 3 bases, with 12 bases sitting between them. Germline V gene sequence: CDR1 KGHSH, CDR2 LQKENI. CDR3 amino acids: CASSGDGNGNTIYF. CDR3 DNA: TGTGCCAGCTCGGGCGACGGTAATGGAAACACCATATATTTT.

The chain employs TRBV27 and TRBJ2-1, with 11 bases fitting TRBD2. The CDR3 is 17 residues long. V lost 6 bases and J lost 2; bases outside the gene matches: 9. Germline-derived CDR1 and CDR2 are MNHEY and SMNVEV (reference sequence). The CDR3 DNA is TGTGCCAGCAGGGGGCCCGGGACTAGCGGTCCCTACAATGAGCAGTTCTTC. Translated: CASRGPGTSGPYNEQFF.

This chain connects TRBV29-1 to TRBJ1-5, with a tentative D call TRBD1 (5 bases). CDR3 length equals 18 residues. Per the germline V gene, CDR1 is SQVTM and CDR2 is ANQGSEA. The germline V and J ends were trimmed by 5 bases and 5 bases, with 28 bases remaining between them. The CDR3 DNA follows: TGCAGCGTTAGCTGGCGGGGCCCAGGAGTCCATACCTATCAGCCCCAGCATTTT. It encodes CSVSWRGPGVHTYQPQHF.

The genes are TRBV29-1 and TRBJ1-1, with D uncertain. Germline V gene data show CDR1 as SQVTM and CDR2 as ANQGSEA. V gave up 4 bases and J gave up 1 base, with 7 bases separating them. The CDR3 consists of 12 residues. The CDR3 nucleotides are TGCAGCGTTGTCGGGAGGAACACTGAAGCTTTCTTT. Protein sequence: CSVVGRNTEAFF.